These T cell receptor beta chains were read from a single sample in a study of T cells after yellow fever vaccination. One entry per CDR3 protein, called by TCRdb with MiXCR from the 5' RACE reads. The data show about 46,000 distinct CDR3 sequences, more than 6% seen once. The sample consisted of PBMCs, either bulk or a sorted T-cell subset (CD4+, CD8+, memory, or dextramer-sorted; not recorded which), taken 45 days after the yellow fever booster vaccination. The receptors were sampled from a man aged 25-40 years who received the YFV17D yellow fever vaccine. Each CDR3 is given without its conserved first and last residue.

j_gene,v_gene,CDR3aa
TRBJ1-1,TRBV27,ASSLSPPNMNTEAF
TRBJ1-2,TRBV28,ASISGELYGYT
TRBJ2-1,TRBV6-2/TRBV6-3,ASRYSYNEQF
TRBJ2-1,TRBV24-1,ATRDRGYNEQF
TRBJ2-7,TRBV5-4,ASSLGWGNSHEQY
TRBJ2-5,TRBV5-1,ASSLAGGGLRTQY
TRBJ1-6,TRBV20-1,SAKGKQDSPLH
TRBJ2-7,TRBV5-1,ASSSTGGSYEQY
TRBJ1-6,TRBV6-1,ASSPGGLGHYNSPLH
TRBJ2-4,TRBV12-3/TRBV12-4,ASLRQGRNIQY
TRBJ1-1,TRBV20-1,SARSGNTEAF
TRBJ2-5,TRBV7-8,ASSLAGGGARVETQY
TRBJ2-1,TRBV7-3,ASSLGLANEQF
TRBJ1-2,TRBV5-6,ASSPDRGLGGYT
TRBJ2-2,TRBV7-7,ASSSDRTGELF
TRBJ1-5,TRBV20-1,SASDRPNQPQH
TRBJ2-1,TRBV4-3,ASSQDREHAEQF
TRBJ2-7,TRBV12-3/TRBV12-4,ASSVGFIYEQY
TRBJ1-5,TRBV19,ASSTQAQDQPQH
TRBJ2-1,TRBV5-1,ASSLEGPYNEQF
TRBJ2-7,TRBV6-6,ASSRDTYEQY